The 9 T cell receptor beta chains in this list originate from one sample, sequenced in a study of shared clonotypes between healthy human individuals. Only in-frame clones appear in the TCRdb table, and some are missing; sequencing was by immunoSEQ multiplex PCR. The sample yields about 1,500,000 clones, around 97% seen once. Sequencing was done on a sample of naive CD4+ T cells sorted from blood. Subset: CD45RA+ positively selected. The receptors were gathered from a man in his thirties or forties in good health.

J is TRBJ2-7 and V is TRBV9, with TRBD2 matching 8 bases. CDR1 is SGDLS and CDR2 is YYNGEE in the germline V gene. J was trimmed by 5 bases and V by 4 bases; bases with no gene match: 8. There are 14 residues in the CDR3. DNA for the CDR3: TGTGCCAGCAGCCTGCTAAATAGCGGGAACGAGCAGTACTTC. As protein: CASSLLNSGNEQYF.

Of note for this clone: This CDR3 is also generated by other DNA sequences in the sample. CDR3 DNA sequence: TGTGCCAGCTCACCTCAAGAGACCCAGTACTTC. This translates into CASSPQETQYF. The chain is built from TRBV18 and TRBJ2-5; no firm D call. Germline V gene sequence: CDR1 KGHSH, CDR2 LQKENI. V lost 3 bases, J lost 2 bases, and 1 base lay in between. The CDR3 totals 11 residues.

The gene calls are TRBV29-1 and TRBJ2-3; the D call may be TRBD1 or TRBD2 (6 bases each). V was clipped by 2 bases and J by 3 bases, with 15 bases between them. This CDR3 is built from 15 residues. Germline V lookup: CDR1 SQVTM, CDR2 ANQGSEA. CDR3 in amino acids: CSVEMLRGRTDTQYF. The CDR3, as DNA: TGCAGCGTTGAAATGCTGAGGGGGAGGACAGATACGCAGTATTTT.

The chain employs TRBV6-4 and TRBJ2-1; no reliable D call. There are 13 residues in the CDR3. CDR1 and CDR2 (germline): MRHNA, SNTAGT. Between the trimmed V and J ends, which lost 4 bases and 9 bases, there was a span of 13 bases. The CDR3 reads CASSVLDTGEQFF. CDR3 bases: TGTGCCAGCAGTGTACTCGACACCGGTGAGCAGTTCTTC.

The chain is built from TRBV7-3 and TRBJ2-1; 7 bases align to TRBD2. From germline, CDR1 is SGHTA and CDR2 FQGTGA. Losses at the gene ends were 4 bases for V and 2 bases for J; bases not matched to a gene: 5. The CDR3 spans 15 residues. CDR3 region: CASSSLGGAYNEQFF. Here the CDR3 DNA reads TGTGCCAGCAGCTCCCTGGGGGGGGCCTACAATGAGCAGTTCTTC.

J is TRBJ2-3 and V is TRBV5-4; D possibly corresponds to TRBD2 (6 bases). Germline V gene sequence: CDR1 SGHNT, CDR2 YYREEE (reference sequence). This CDR3 region has 17 residues. V was pared by 4 bases and J by 0 bases, with 18 bases between. CDR3 sequence reads: CASSRERAGISTDTQYF. In DNA, the CDR3 is TGTGCCAGCAGCCGTGAGAGGGCGGGGATAAGCACAGATACGCAGTATTTT. Supplemented by reference TRBV5-4 and TRBJ2-3, the full variable domain reads ETGVTQSPTHLIKTRGQQVTLRCSSQSGHNTVSWYQQALGQGPQFIFQYYREEENGRGNFPPRFSGLQFPNYSSELNVNALELDDSALYLCASSRERAGISTDTQYFGPGTRLTVL.

This clone was recorded a few times. The chain employs TRBV6-5 and TRBJ2-7; 10 bases are shared with TRBD2. This CDR3 contains 15 residues. In germline, CDR1 is MNHEY, CDR2 SVGAGI. V dropped 6 bases and J dropped 0; count of bases not matched to a gene: 5. The CDR3 is CASRDTSGVSYEQYF. In DNA form, the CDR3 reads TGTGCCAGCAGGGATACTAGCGGGGTCTCCTACGAGCAGTACTTC.

The chain has TRBV5-1 and TRBJ2-1, with TRBD2 matching 8 bases. Germline V gives CDR1 SGHRS, CDR2 YFSETQ. With 4 bases clipped from V and 3 bases from J, the junction kept 9 bases outside the gene matches. The CDR3 spans 16 residues. The chain's CDR3 is CASSAGLALDYNEQFF. In DNA form, the CDR3 reads TGCGCCAGCAGCGCAGGACTAGCTTTAGACTACAATGAGCAGTTCTTC. The whole variable domain, filled in from reference TRBV5-1 and TRBJ2-1, reads KAGVTQTPRYLIKTRGQQVTLSCSPISGHRSVSWYQQTPGQGLQFLFEYFSETQRNKGNFPGRFSGRQFSNSRSEMNVSTLELGDSALYLCASSAGLALDYNEQFFGPGTRLTVL.

The sample holds one count of this clone. The chain carries TRBV14 and TRBJ2-6; weak D call: TRBD1 (5 bases). V lost 0 bases, J lost 0 bases, and 18 bases lay in between. The CDR3 extends over 20 amino acids. The V gene's germline CDR1 is SGHDN and CDR2 FVKESK. In DNA form, the CDR3 reads TGTGCCAGCAGCCAAGATATGGTACAGGTATCACACTCTGGGGCCAACGTCCTGACTTTC. It encodes CASSQDMVQVSHSGANVLTF.